This entry features one T cell receptor beta chain sequence. Its recognized antigen is unknown. Within one base of it there is no much larger clone, and no base qualities were kept. This sample stems from a study of blood T cell repertoires in COVID-19 (dated by TCRdb to 2019 to 2021). Regarding the study in general: Collaborator samples came from the United States, Italy and Spain and covered acute and convalescent phases of COVID-19. The material from the prospective study consisted of cDNA or gDNA derived from T cells, B-cell-depleted T cells, or PBMCs. Subjects who had been exposed to COVID-19, were actively infected with it, or had recovered from it provided the deeply sampled blood TCRbeta repertoires that made up the dataset. The repertoires were released in a freely available public database meant as a resource for research on the immune response to SARS-CoV-2. Samples came from the ongoing ImmuneRACE study (first 160 participants) plus 1,254 subjects from 6 global collaborators. Nearly every sample came with metadata listing a de-identified subject ID, COVID-19 status, age in years and sex. Where HLA class I and class II types were available, the types were taken from metadata supplied by the sample provider, not from assay-based typing.

Whole blood was collected in K2EDTA tubes by collaborating institutions according to the institutions' own protocols. For TCRbeta analysis, collaborators shipped samples in one of three forms: frozen whole blood, isolated PBMCs, or DNA extracted from either of those sample types. TCRbeta CDR3 regions were amplified from genomic DNA using the immunoSEQ Assay, a bias-controlled multiplex PCR. The published analysis was carried out like this. The number of nucleated cells in each sample was estimated by amplification of reference gene primers within the assay. Sequence reads were collapsed and filtered to measure the absolute abundance of every unique TCRbeta CDR3 rearrangement. For each sample, productive Simpson clonality was calculated by taking the square root of Simpson's diversity index across productive rearrangements. What TCRdb holds here is the immuneACCESS table cut down to in-frame rearrangements. Part of the clones is not present; checked against another copy, under half of the missing clones reflect an unresolved V gene, and the others are unexplained. Clonal size and the V and J genes are those of that table, whereas D and trimming came from the DNA. This sample lists 110,000 or so clones; approximately 87% were detected once. The ten top clones hold 2% to 2.5% of the sample.

Here is what the overall study found, with its caveats: How much clinical and demographic metadata was included differed by source and by participant, and the metadata was provided uncurated.

Ends trimmed: V by 5 bases, J by 5 bases; bases unmatched to a gene: 4. From its cysteine to its phenylalanine, the CDR3 spans 14 amino acids. Of the read, only the CDR3 DNA is kept; its 42 bases are in frame from base 1. Per the germline V gene, SGHTA is the CDR1 and FQGNSA is the CDR2. The TCR sequence derives from a woman between 50 and 59 years old with acute or convalescent COVID-19. The rearranged segments are TRBV7-2 and TRBJ2-5; a stretch of 11 junction bases matches TRBD1. Source material: peripheral blood. The CDR3 protein sequence reads: CASSVGQGGETQYF. The bases read TGTGCCAGCAGCGTGGGACAGGGGGGGGAGACCCAGTACTTC.